This TCR beta chain derives from a study of blood T cells in healthy people across ages. Points on this clonotype: Its target is unknown.

Points from the study as a whole: Without sorted subsets, naive and antigen-experienced compartments could not be conclusively compared.

Using a J-beta primer mix together with a sample-barcoded 5' primer, a second PCR was run for about 7 to 12 cycles. MiXCR, applied by TCRdb to the 5' RACE reads, yields one record per CDR3 protein. This sample has some 760,000 distinct CDR3 sequences; 25% occur once, and the top ten carry roughly 3.8%. Every donor gave 8 to 10 milliliters of peripheral blood. CDR1 and CDR2 (germline): SGHTA, FQGNSA. V lost 2 bases and J lost 1; bases outside the gene matches: 8. This CDR3 has 18 amino acids. The sample was also linked to a second study, of T cells of mothers and their children.

The receptor's source is a boy aged 10-17 years in good health. The sample comprised blood. V gene TRBV7-2 combines with J gene TRBJ2-7; 13 nucleotides line up with TRBD2. CDR3 sequence (DNA): TGTGCCAGCAGCTTAACCCCAAGGACTAGCGGGAGATCCTACGAGCAGTACTTC. It encodes CASSLTPRTSGRSYEQYF.